These 12 T cell receptor beta chains were all obtained from the same sample, sequenced in a study of blood T cell repertoires in COVID-19. Generated by immunoSEQ multiplex PCR, the TCRdb table keeps only in-frame clones and is missing some. Of 200,000 to 250,000 clones in the sample, over 80% were seen once. The sample was PBMCs or T cells enriched from blood (not recorded which). The receptors derive from a woman aged 40 to 50 who had recovered from COVID-19.

The V gene is TRBV6-5, the J gene TRBJ2-7; 10 nucleotides match TRBD1. V was pared by 8 bases and J by 6 bases, with 4 bases of the junction left unmatched. CDR1 and CDR2 (germline): MNHEY, SVGAGI. The CDR3 length is 12 residues. In DNA, the CDR3 is TGTGCCAGCCGGGACAGGGGAGGCGAGCAGTACGTC. Translated: CASRDRGGEQYV.

This chain joins TRBV7-2 and TRBJ1-5; D is ambiguous. Between the trimmed V and J ends, which lost 2 bases and 6 bases, there was a span of 11 bases. This CDR3 has 14 amino acids. Germline lookup yields CDR1 SGHTA and CDR2 FQGNSA. CDR3 in amino acids: CASSLRGLGQPQHF. The DNA of the CDR3 is TGTGCCAGCAGCTTACGGGGATTAGGTCAGCCCCAGCATTTT.

This chain links TRBV3-1 (or the pseudogene TRBV3-2) with TRBJ2-5, with 8 positions matching TRBD2. V shed 1 base and J 1 base; nucleotides not matched to a gene: 11. There are 18 residues in the CDR3. Germline CDR1 LGHDT, CDR2 YNNKEL (reference sequence). CDR3: CASSQGLAGPLLQETQYF. CDR3 in DNA: TGTGCCAGCAGCCAAGGGTTAGCGGGGCCTCTCCTCCAAGAGACCCAGTACTTC.

This clone was detected only once. The V gene is TRBV29-1, the J gene TRBJ2-3; 7 bases are shared with TRBD2. V was pared by 3 bases and J by 5 bases, with 8 bases of the junction left unmatched. Looked up from germline, CDR1 is SQVTM and CDR2 is ANQGSEA. There are 14 residues in the CDR3. CDR3 bases: TGCAGCGTTGAGGCAGCGGGAAAGCTAGATACGCAGTATTTT. Encoded protein: CSVEAAGKLDTQYF.

The count of this clone is one. V gene TRBV28 combines with J gene TRBJ2-7, with D maybe TRBD1 (5 bases). CDR1 is MDHEN, CDR2 SYDVKM, per germline. The CDR3 is 11 amino acids. Trimming took off 7 bases at V and 1 base at J, with 5 bases between the two ends. The CDR3 bases are TGTGCCAGCAAGGGGTCCTACGAGCAGTACTTC. Translated, it gives CASKGSYEQYF.

This sequence joins TRBV27 and TRBJ1-2, with a possible D match to TRBD1 (5 bases). The CDR3 has 13 amino acids. From germline, CDR1 is MNHEY and CDR2 SMNVEV (reference sequence). With 0 bases removed from V and 5 bases from J, the gap between germline ends came to 7 bases. This chain's CDR3 is CASSLSGLYGYTF. In DNA, the CDR3 is TGTGCCAGCAGTTTATCGGGACTTTATGGCTACACCTTC.

The CDR3 sequence is CASSRVAGTGNTEAFF. The CDR3 DNA reads as TGCGCCAGCAGCCGAGTGGCGGGGACAGGGAACACTGAAGCTTTCTTT. V is TRBV4-3 and J is TRBJ1-1; 8 bases are a match to TRBD1. Germline CDR1 LGHNA, CDR2 YSLEER. This CDR3 contains 16 residues. V gave up 4 bases and J gave up 1 base; unmatched junction bases: 8.

This chain connects TRBV24-1 to TRBJ2-7; unclear D gene. Germline CDR1 KGHDR, CDR2 SFDVKD. V gave up 3 bases and J gave up 0 bases, with 5 bases separating them. The CDR3 length is 13 residues. In DNA form, the CDR3 reads TGTGCCACCAGTGATGGCAGCTCCTACGAGCAGTACTTC. This encodes CATSDGSSYEQYF.

V gene TRBV6-5 combines with J gene TRBJ2-2, with D tentatively TRBD1 (6 bases). This CDR3 region has 14 residues. Germline-derived CDR1 and CDR2 are MNHEY and SVGAGI. With 6 bases removed from V and 2 bases from J, the gap between germline ends came to 10 bases. The CDR3 reads CASRKDRNTGELFF. The CDR3 nucleotides are TGTGCCAGCAGAAAGGACAGAAACACCGGGGAGCTGTTTTTT.

The CDR3 DNA follows: TGTGCCAGCAGCCAACCAGGTTGGACAGCCCAGTACTTC. Translation: CASSQPGWTAQYF. The chain employs TRBV3-1 (or the pseudogene TRBV3-2) and TRBJ2-5; D perhaps matches TRBD1 (6 bases). The germline V gene has CDR1 LGHDT and CDR2 YNNKEL (reference sequence). Trimming shortened V by 2 bases and J by 9 bases, and 13 bases separated the two germline ends. The CDR3 totals 13 residues.

The chain combines TRBV11-3 with TRBJ2-2; D remains ambiguous. The CDR3 is 14 amino acids. The germline gives CDR1 SGHNT, CDR2 YENEEA. V gave up 5 bases and J gave up 10 bases, with 17 bases separating them. This CDR3 reads CASSMGPVGSELFF. The CDR3, as DNA: TGTGCCAGCAGCATGGGCCCTGTGGGTTCGGAGCTGTTTTTT.

V gene TRBV24-1 combines with J gene TRBJ2-1, with a weak D call TRBD1 (6 bases). From germline, CDR1 is KGHDR and CDR2 SFDVKD. The CDR3 spans 14 residues. V lost 1 base and J 9 bases, leaving 12 bases between the germline ends. The CDR3 DNA sequence: TGTGCCACCAGTGATTTTGGCAGGGGACGTGAGCAGTTCTTC. Translation gives CATSDFGRGREQFF.